Below are 8 T cell receptor beta chains sequenced from a single sample in a study of human CD8 memory T cell subsets (TCRdb year 2020). A Human TCR Profiling Kit was used to prepare UMI-labeled 5' RACE TCRbeta libraries. TCRdb reprocessed the reads into one record per CDR3 protein sequence, lacking DNA. The sample table holds about 10,000 distinct CDR3 sequences. The ten largest make up 20% to 25% of the sample. The sequenced sample consisted of CD8+ T cells from PBMCs. These receptors were taken from a human donor in good health.

The V gene is TRBV6-1, the J gene TRBJ1-5; TCRdb gives TRBD1 as the D gene, but with no DNA this cannot be confirmed. This CDR3 is built from 15 residues. Germline CDR1 reads MNHNS; CDR2 reads SASEGT. CDR3 sequence: CASRGVFYSNQPQHF.

This chain uses TRBV5-1 with TRBJ2-3. The germline gives CDR1 SGHRS, CDR2 YFSETQ. There are 14 residues in the CDR3. CDR3 amino acids: CASSPRNPTDTQYF.

Frequency places this clonotype as medium-sized. The rearrangement uses TRBV7-3 and TRBJ2-1; without DNA, the TCRdb call of TRBD2 cannot be checked. The CDR3 has 18 amino acids. Looked up from germline, CDR1 is SGHTA and CDR2 is FQGTGA. The CDR3 is CASSQGLAGNGAYNEQFF.

The chain links TRBV4-1 to TRBJ1-2; TCRdb lists TRBD1, though no DNA is available to test this call. The germline gives CDR1 MGHRA, CDR2 YSYEKL. The CDR3 is 16 residues long. The CDR3 is CASSQDNSRGGYGYTF.

The rearrangement joins TRBV7-2 to TRBJ2-1; checking the TCRdb D call of TRBD2 is not possible without DNA. The CDR3 length is 14 residues. Germline assignment: CDR1 SGHTA and CDR2 FQGNSA. The CDR3 reads CASSFAGPYNEQFF.

V usage is TRBV6-2 or TRBV6-3 and J usage is TRBJ1-1; absent DNA, TCRdb's TRBD1 call cannot be checked. This CDR3 is built from 13 residues. Germline loops: CDR1 MNHEY, CDR2 SVGEGT. The CDR3 protein is CASSYGGILAAFF.

The gene calls are TRBV13 and TRBJ1-1. Germline lookup yields CDR1 PRHDT and CDR2 FYEKMQ (reference sequence). The CDR3 spans 12 residues. The CDR3 spells CASRESSTEAFF.

V is TRBV7-8 and J is TRBJ1-1; TCRdb calls TRBD1, which cannot be checked without DNA. The CDR3 runs 15 residues. CDR1 and CDR2 from the germline V gene are SGHVS and FQNEAQ. CDR3 region: CASSPRDRINTEAFF.